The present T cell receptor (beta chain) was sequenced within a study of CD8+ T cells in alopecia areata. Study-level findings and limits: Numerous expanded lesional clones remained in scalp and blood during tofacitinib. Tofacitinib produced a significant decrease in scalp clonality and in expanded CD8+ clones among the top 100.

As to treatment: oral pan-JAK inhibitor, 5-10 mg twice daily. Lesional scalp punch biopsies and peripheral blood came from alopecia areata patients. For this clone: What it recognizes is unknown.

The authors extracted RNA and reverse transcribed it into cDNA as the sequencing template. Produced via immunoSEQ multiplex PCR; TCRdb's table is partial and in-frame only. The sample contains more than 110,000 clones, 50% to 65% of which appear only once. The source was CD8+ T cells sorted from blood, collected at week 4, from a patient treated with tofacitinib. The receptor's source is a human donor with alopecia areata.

CDR3 sequence reads: CASSEGTGVGGYTF. CDR3 in DNA: TGTGCCAGCAGTGAAGGCACCGGTGTCGGGGGCTACACCTTC. This chain joins TRBV6-1 and TRBJ1-2; D is ambiguous. CDR1 is MNHNS and CDR2 is SASEGT in the germline V gene. The V end was cut by 1 base, the J end by 8 bases, with 14 bases between. The CDR3 covers 14 residues.